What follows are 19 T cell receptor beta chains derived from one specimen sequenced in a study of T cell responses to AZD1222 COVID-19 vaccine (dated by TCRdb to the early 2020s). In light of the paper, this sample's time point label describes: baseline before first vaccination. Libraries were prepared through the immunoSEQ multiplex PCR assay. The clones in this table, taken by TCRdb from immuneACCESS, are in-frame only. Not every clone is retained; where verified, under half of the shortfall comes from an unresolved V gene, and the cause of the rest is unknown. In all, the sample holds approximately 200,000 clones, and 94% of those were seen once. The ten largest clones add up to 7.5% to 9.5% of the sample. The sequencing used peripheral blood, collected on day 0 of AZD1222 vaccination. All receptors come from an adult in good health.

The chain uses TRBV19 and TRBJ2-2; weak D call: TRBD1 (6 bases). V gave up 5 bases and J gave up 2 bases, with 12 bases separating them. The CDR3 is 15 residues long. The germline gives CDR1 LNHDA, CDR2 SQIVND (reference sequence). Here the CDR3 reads CASSLDSLNTGELFF. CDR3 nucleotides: TGTGCCAGTAGTTTGGACAGCCTAAACACCGGGGAGCTGTTTTTT.

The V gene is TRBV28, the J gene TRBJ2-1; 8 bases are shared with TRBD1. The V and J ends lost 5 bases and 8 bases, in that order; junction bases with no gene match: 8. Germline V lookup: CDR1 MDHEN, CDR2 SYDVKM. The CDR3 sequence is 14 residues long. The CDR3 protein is CASSIRNRGDEQFF. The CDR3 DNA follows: TGTGCCAGCAGTATTCGAAACAGGGGGGATGAGCAGTTCTTC.

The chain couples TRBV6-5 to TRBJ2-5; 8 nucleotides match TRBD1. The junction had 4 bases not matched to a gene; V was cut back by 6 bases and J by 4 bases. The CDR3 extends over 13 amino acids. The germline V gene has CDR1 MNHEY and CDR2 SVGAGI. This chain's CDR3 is CASSRDRGETQYF. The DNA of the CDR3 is TGTGCCAGCAGCCGCGACAGGGGAGAGACCCAGTACTTC.

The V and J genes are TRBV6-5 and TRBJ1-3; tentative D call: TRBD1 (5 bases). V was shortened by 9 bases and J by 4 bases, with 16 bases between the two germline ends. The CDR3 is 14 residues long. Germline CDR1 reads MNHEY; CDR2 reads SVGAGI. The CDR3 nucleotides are TGTGCCAGTCAAAGGCAGGGAACAGGAAACACCATATATTTT. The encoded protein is CASQRQGTGNTIYF.

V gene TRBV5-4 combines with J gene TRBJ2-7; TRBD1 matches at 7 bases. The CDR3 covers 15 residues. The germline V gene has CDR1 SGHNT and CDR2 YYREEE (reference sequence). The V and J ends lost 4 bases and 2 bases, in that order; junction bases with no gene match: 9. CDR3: CASSPQPGQTYEQYF. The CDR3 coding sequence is TGTGCCAGCAGCCCTCAACCGGGACAGACCTACGAGCAGTACTTC.

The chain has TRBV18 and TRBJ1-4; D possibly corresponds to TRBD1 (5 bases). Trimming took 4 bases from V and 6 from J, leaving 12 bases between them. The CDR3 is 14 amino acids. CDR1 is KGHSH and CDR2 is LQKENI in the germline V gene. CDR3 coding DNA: TGTGCCAGCTCACTGGGACCGGTGGATGAAAAACTGTTTTTT. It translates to CASSLGPVDEKLFF.

Written as DNA, the CDR3 is TGTGCCAGCAGCCAAGAGGAGAACTATGGCTACACCTTC. Encoded protein: CASSQEENYGYTF. J is TRBJ1-2 and V is TRBV3-1 (or the pseudogene TRBV3-2); D not resolved. The CDR3 contains 13 residues. V was trimmed by 0 bases and J by 2 bases, leaving 4 bases between them. CDR1 LGHDT and CDR2 YNNKEL come from the germline V gene (reference sequence).

CDR3 DNA sequence: TGTGCCAGCAGCGTAGCACTAGCGGGGAGCTCCTACGAGCAGTACTTC. As protein: CASSVALAGSSYEQYF. This rearrangement joins TRBV9 to TRBJ2-7, with TRBD2 matching 10 bases. Germline trimming cut 0 bases from V and 0 bases from J; bases unmatched to any gene: 3. Germline V CDR1 and CDR2: SGDLS, YYNGEE. The CDR3 extends over 16 amino acids.

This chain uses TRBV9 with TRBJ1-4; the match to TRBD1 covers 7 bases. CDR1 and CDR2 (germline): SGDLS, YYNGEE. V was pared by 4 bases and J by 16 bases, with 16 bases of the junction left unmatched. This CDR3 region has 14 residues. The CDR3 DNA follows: TGTGCCAGCAGCCCATCCGGGACAGCTACCCGACAGTTTTTT. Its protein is CASSPSGTATRQFF.

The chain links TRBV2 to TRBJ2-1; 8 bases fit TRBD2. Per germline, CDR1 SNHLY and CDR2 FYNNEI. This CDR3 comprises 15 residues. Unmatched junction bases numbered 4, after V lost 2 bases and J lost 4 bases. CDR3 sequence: CASSELSGGYNEQFF. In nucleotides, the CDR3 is TGTGCCAGCAGTGAACTGTCGGGAGGGTACAATGAGCAGTTCTTC.

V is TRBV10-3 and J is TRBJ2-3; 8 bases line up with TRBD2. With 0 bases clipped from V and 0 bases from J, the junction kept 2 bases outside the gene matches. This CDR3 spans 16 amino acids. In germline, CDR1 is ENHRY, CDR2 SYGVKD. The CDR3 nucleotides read TGTGCCATCAGTGAGTCCGGGACTAGGAGCACAGATACGCAGTATTTT. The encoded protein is CAISESGTRSTDTQYF.

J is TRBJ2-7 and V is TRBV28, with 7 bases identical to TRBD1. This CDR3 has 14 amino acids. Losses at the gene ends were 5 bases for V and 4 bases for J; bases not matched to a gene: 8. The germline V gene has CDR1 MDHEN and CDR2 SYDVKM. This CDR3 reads CASSEPGQYYEQYF. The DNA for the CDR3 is TGTGCCAGCAGTGAACCGGGACAGTATTACGAGCAGTACTTC.

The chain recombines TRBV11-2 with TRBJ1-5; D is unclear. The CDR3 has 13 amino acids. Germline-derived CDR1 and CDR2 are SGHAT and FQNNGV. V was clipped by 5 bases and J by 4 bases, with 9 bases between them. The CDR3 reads CASSEGVNQPQHF. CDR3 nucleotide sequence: TGTGCCAGCAGCGAGGGAGTAAATCAGCCCCAGCATTTT. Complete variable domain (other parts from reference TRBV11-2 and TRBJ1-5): EAGVAQSPRYKIIEKRQSVAFWCNPISGHATLYWYQQILGQGPKLLIQFQNNGVVDDSQLPKDRFSAERLKGVDSTLKIQPAKLEDSAVYLCASSEGVNQPQHFGDGTRLSIL.

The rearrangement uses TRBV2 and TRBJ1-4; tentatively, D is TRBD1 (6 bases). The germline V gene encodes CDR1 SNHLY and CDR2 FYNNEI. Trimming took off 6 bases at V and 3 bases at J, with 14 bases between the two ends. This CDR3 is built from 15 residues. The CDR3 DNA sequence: TGTGCCAGCAGGGACAGCACAATCTCTAATGAAAAACTGTTTTTT. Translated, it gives CASRDSTISNEKLFF.

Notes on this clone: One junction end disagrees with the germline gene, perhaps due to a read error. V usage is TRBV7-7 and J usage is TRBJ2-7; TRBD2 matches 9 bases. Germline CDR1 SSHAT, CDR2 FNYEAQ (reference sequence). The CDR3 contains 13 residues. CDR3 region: CASSLGAGGEQYF. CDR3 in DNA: TGTGCTAGCAGCTTAGGGGCGGGAGGGGAGCAGTACTTC.

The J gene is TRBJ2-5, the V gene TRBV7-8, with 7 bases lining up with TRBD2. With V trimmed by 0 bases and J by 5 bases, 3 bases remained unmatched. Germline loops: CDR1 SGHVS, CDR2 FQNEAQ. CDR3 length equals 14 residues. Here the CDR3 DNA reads TGTGCCAGCAGCTTAGCGGGAGGGAGGGAGACCCAGTACTTC. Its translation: CASSLAGGRETQYF.

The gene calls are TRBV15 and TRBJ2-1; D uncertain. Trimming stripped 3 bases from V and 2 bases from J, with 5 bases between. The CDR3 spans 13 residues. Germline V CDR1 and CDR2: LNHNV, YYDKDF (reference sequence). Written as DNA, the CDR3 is TGTGCCACCAGCAGTGGGGCCTACAATGAGCAGTTCTTC. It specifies CATSSGAYNEQFF.

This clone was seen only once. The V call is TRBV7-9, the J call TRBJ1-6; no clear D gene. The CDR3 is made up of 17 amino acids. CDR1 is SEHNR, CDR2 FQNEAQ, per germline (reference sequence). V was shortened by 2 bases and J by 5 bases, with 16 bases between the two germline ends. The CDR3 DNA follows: TGTGCCAGCAGCTTACATCCCCTCCATGCCCATAATTCACCCCTCCACTTT. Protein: CASSLHPLHAHNSPLHF.

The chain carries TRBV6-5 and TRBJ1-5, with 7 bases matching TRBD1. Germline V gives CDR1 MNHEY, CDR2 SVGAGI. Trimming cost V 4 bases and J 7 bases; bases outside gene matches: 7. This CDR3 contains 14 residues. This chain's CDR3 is CASSFDRVGQPQHF. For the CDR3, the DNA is TGTGCCAGCAGTTTTGACAGGGTGGGACAGCCCCAGCATTTT.